These 25 T cell receptor beta chains were sequenced from one sample in a study of OX40 agonist ivuxolimab in advanced cancers. Sequencing was performed with immunoSEQ multiplex PCR; in TCRdb, only in-frame clones are kept and a portion is missing. The data contain over 3,000 clones, approximately 84% of them seen just once; the ten biggest clones take up roughly 28%. The sample consisted of CD4+ or CD8+ T cells sorted from blood, taken in a trial of the OX40 agonist ivuxolimab. The receptors stem from an adult with an advanced solid tumor such as melanoma, head and neck, liver or kidney cancer.

V is TRBV29-1 and J is TRBJ2-5; D gene unclear. The V gene lost 3 bases and the J gene lost 2 bases, with 10 bases spanning the gap. The CDR3 has 13 residues. Looked up from germline, CDR1 is SQVTM and CDR2 is ANQGSEA. The CDR3 DNA reads as TGCAGCGTTGAGAGCCGGAATCAAGAGACCCAGTACTTC. As protein: CSVESRNQETQYF.

The genes are TRBV29-1 and TRBJ2-5; D gene ambiguous. The CDR3 covers 12 residues. V was shortened by 7 bases and J by 6 bases, with 15 bases between the two germline ends. The germline V gene encodes CDR1 SQVTM and CDR2 ANQGSEA. For the CDR3, the DNA is TGCAGCGGCGGATCGGATAGCAAGACCCAGTACTTC. Its protein product is CSGGSDSKTQYF.

J is TRBJ1-5 and V is TRBV4-1; D possibly corresponds to TRBD1 (6 bases). V dropped 1 base and J dropped 3 bases, with 10 bases sitting between them. Germline lookup yields CDR1 MGHRA and CDR2 YSYEKL. The CDR3 is 15 residues long. As DNA, the CDR3 is TGCGCCAGCAGCCAAGGGACAGCTTTCAATCAGCCCCAGCATTTT. It codes for CASSQGTAFNQPQHF.

The genes are TRBV6-4 and TRBJ2-1; no definite D call. The CDR3 has 13 residues. V lost 0 bases, J lost 10 bases, and 10 bases lay in between. CDR1 is MRHNA and CDR2 is SNTAGT in the germline V gene. This CDR3 reads CASSDSSEKEQFF. As DNA, the CDR3 is TGTGCCAGCAGTGACTCTTCAGAAAAGGAGCAGTTCTTC.

This clone came up a few times. V is TRBV7-8 and J is TRBJ1-4, with D perhaps matching TRBD1 (5 bases). The CDR3 totals 14 residues. Germline values: CDR1 SGHVS, CDR2 FQNEAQ. Trimming took off 1 base at V and 7 bases at J, with 10 bases between the two ends. The CDR3 sequence is CASSLEGRGEKLFF. CDR3 sequence (DNA): TGTGCCAGCAGCTTAGAGGGACGGGGTGAAAAACTGTTTTTT.

This clone has only one observation. The V call is TRBV11-2, the J call TRBJ2-7; D tentatively fits TRBD1 or TRBD2 (5 bases each). Between the trimmed V and J ends, which lost 5 bases and 3 bases, there was a span of 14 bases. The CDR3 contains 14 residues. Germline V CDR1 and CDR2: SGHAT, FQNNGV. Here the CDR3 DNA reads TGTGCCAGCAGCCCGGGGCATCTGGGCTACGAGCAGTACTTC. Translated, it gives CASSPGHLGYEQYF.

The chain employs TRBV5-1 and TRBJ2-7, with D maybe TRBD1 (5 bases). Trimming shortened V by 0 bases and J by 6 bases, and 16 bases separated the two germline ends. This CDR3 spans 15 amino acids. Germline V gives CDR1 SGHRS, CDR2 YFSETQ. Here the CDR3 DNA reads TGCGCCAGCAGCTTGGAGTGGGGCAGGATTTTCGAGCAGTACTTC. This sequence encodes CASSLEWGRIFEQYF.

This clone turned up a few times. The rearrangement uses TRBV7-6 and TRBJ2-7; no clear D. There are 12 residues in the CDR3. Germline CDR1 is SGHVS and CDR2 is FNYEAQ. Trimming stripped 6 bases from V and 0 bases from J, with 6 bases between. DNA for the CDR3: TGTGCCAGCAGTCCCACCTCCTACGAGCAGTACTTC. Encoded protein: CASSPTSYEQYF. The full variable domain, completed using reference TRBV7-6 and TRBJ2-7, is GAGVSQSPRYKVTKRGQDVALRCDPISGHVSLYWYRQALGQGPEFLTYFNYEAQQDKSGLPNDRFSAERPEGSISTLTIQRTEQRDSAMYRCASSPTSYEQYFGPGTRLTVT.

The rearrangement links TRBV27 to TRBJ1-2; D might be TRBD1 (5 bases). Trimming removed 0 bases from V and 4 bases from J, with 15 bases in between. The CDR3 has 16 residues. Germline V gene data show CDR1 as MNHEY and CDR2 as SMNVEV (reference sequence). The CDR3 spells CASSLSPLGGFYGYTF. In DNA, the CDR3 is TGTGCCAGCAGTTTATCTCCCCTGGGGGGTTTCTATGGCTACACCTTC.

This chain uses TRBV7-3 with TRBJ2-1; D gene unclear. V lost 3 bases to trimming and J lost 2 bases, with 17 bases between them. This CDR3 is 17 amino acids long. Germline V lookup: CDR1 SGHTA, CDR2 FQGTGA. The CDR3 bases are TGTGCCAGCAGCTTTGGTACCCCGCACCTCACCTACAATGAGCAGTTCTTC. The encoded protein is CASSFGTPHLTYNEQFF.

The genes are TRBV19 and TRBJ1-4, with unresolved D. V lost 5 bases, J lost 5 bases, and 15 bases lay in between. The CDR3 spans 15 residues. Germline V gene sequence: CDR1 LNHDA, CDR2 SQIVND (reference sequence). Written as DNA, the CDR3 is TGTGCCAGTAGTGTCCGTTGGCAAAAGAATGAAAAACTGTTTTTT. Translated: CASSVRWQKNEKLFF.

The CDR3 loop reads CASSLLAGGWGEQYF. The CDR3 DNA reads as TGCGCCAGCAGCCTACTAGCGGGAGGTTGGGGCGAGCAGTACTTC. The V gene is TRBV4-1, the J gene TRBJ2-7; TRBD2 matches at 12 bases. With V trimmed by 4 bases and J by 6 bases, 7 bases remained unmatched. The CDR3 spans 15 residues. CDR1 is MGHRA, CDR2 YSYEKL, per germline.

V gene TRBV4-1 combines with J gene TRBJ2-1; D unclear. The germline V and J ends were trimmed by 2 bases and 5 bases, with 16 bases remaining between them. Per the germline V gene, CDR1 is MGHRA and CDR2 is YSYEKL. This CDR3 spans 16 amino acids. The CDR3 protein is CASSQTVGVRDNEQFF. The CDR3 coding sequence is TGCGCCAGCAGCCAAACGGTCGGCGTCCGGGACAATGAGCAGTTCTTC.

V is TRBV5-1 and J is TRBJ2-7; TRBD2 aligns across 10 bases. The trim removed 0 bases at V and 2 bases at J, leaving 2 bases unmatched. Germline V lookup: CDR1 SGHRS, CDR2 YFSETQ. The CDR3 spans 15 residues. The CDR3 protein is CASSLAAGGPYEQYF. For the CDR3, the DNA is TGCGCCAGCAGCTTGGCAGCGGGAGGGCCCTACGAGCAGTACTTC.

This chain uses TRBV19 with TRBJ1-1; the D gene is possibly TRBD1 (5 bases). CDR3 length: 15 amino acids. V shed 8 bases and J shed 7 bases, with 23 bases lying between them. The germline CDR1 and CDR2 sequences are LNHDA and SQIVND (reference sequence). CDR3 nucleotide sequence: TGTGCCAGTGCGCCGCTCTCCGGGGGGAATAATGAAGCTTTCTTT. Translated: CASAPLSGGNNEAFF.

The chain couples TRBV13 to TRBJ2-5; possible D gene TRBD2, 5 bases. Germline values: CDR1 PRHDT, CDR2 FYEKMQ (reference sequence). There are 12 residues in the CDR3. V was pared by 5 bases and J by 5 bases, with 9 bases between. The CDR3 region is CASSREGETQYF. CDR3 coding DNA: TGTGCCAGCAGCCGAGAGGGTGAGACCCAGTACTTC.

The V call is TRBV10-2, the J call TRBJ2-1; D not resolved. V was shortened by 0 bases and J by 11 bases, with 29 bases between the two germline ends. Looked up from germline, CDR1 is WSHSY and CDR2 is SAAADI. The CDR3 contains 19 residues. CDR3 protein: CASSESPPWSSRFGSQQFF. Here the CDR3 DNA reads TGCGCCAGCAGTGAGTCTCCGCCCTGGTCTAGTCGATTTGGGTCCCAGCAGTTCTTC.

This chain connects TRBV7-9 to TRBJ2-2; D ambiguous. V shed 2 bases and J shed 4 bases, with 2 bases lying between them. Per germline, CDR1 SEHNR and CDR2 FQNEAQ (reference sequence). The CDR3 is 12 amino acids. CDR3 in amino acids: CASSLSTGELFF. The CDR3 DNA sequence: TGTGCCAGCAGCTTATCCACCGGGGAGCTGTTTTTT.

The V and J genes are TRBV2 and TRBJ2-7; D gene uncertain. Germline CDR1 reads SNHLY; CDR2 reads FYNNEI. This CDR3 is built from 15 residues. The germline V and J ends were trimmed by 0 bases and 7 bases, with 16 bases remaining between them. Here the CDR3 DNA reads TGTGCCAGCAGTGAAGCTGGCGTGAGGTTGTTTGAGCAGTACTTC. Translated, it gives CASSEAGVRLFEQYF.

The V call is TRBV5-1, the J call TRBJ2-1; TRBD2 aligns across 10 bases. V shed 0 bases and J 8 bases; nucleotides not matched to a gene: 5. CDR1 SGHRS and CDR2 YFSETQ come from the germline V gene. The CDR3 is 15 residues long. Here the CDR3 reads CASSLGTSGGDEQFF. As DNA, the CDR3 is TGCGCCAGCAGCTTGGGGACTAGCGGAGGGGATGAGCAGTTCTTC.

This clone was counted a few times. The J gene is TRBJ2-2, the V gene TRBV5-8, with 9 bases identical to TRBD1. The CDR3 contains 16 residues. In germline, CDR1 is SGHTS, CDR2 YDEGEE. The junction had 8 bases not matched to a gene; V was cut back by 4 bases and J by 4 bases. For the CDR3, the DNA is TGTGCCAGCAGCCCGGTAGGGACAGGGATCACCGGGGAGCTGTTTTTT. This translates into CASSPVGTGITGELFF. The full variable domain, with the rest looked up from reference TRBV5-8 and TRBJ2-2, is EAGVTQSPTHLIKTRGQQATLRCSPISGHTSVYWYQQALGLGLQFLLWYDEGEERNRGNFPPRFSGRQFPNYSSELNVNALELEDSALYLCASSPVGTGITGELFFGEGSRLTVL.

CDR3 nucleotides: TGTGCCAGCAGCTTAGGAGCGGGACTGAACGAGCAGTACTTC. Encoded protein: CASSLGAGLNEQYF. The chain employs TRBV13 and TRBJ2-7, with 7 bases fitting TRBD2. V dropped 0 bases and J dropped 5; count of bases not matched to a gene: 4. The CDR3 runs to 14 residues. Germline V CDR1 and CDR2: PRHDT, FYEKMQ (reference sequence).

The chain is built from TRBV2 and TRBJ2-7; weak D call: TRBD2 (6 bases). Trimming stripped 6 bases from V and 1 base from J, with 10 bases between. The CDR3 extends over 13 amino acids. The V gene's germline CDR1 is SNHLY and CDR2 FYNNEI. CDR3 protein: CASRDGSSYEQYF. The CDR3 DNA is TGTGCCAGCAGGGACGGGAGTTCCTACGAGCAGTACTTC.

This chain uses TRBV28 with TRBJ1-5; D unresolved. The CDR3 loop spans 13 amino acids. Germline V gene lookup returns CDR1 MDHEN and CDR2 SYDVKM. The V end was cut by 10 bases, the J end by 0 bases, with 10 bases between. The CDR3 is CATGRVSNQPQHF. CDR3 in DNA: TGTGCCACCGGGAGGGTTAGCAATCAGCCCCAGCATTTT.

This clone showed up just once. This sequence joins TRBV6-5 and TRBJ1-2; D is possibly TRBD1 (5 bases). Germline CDR1 and CDR2: MNHEY and SVGAGI. The CDR3 is 13 amino acids. V dropped 6 bases and J dropped 8 bases, with 16 bases sitting between them. CDR3 in amino acids: CASSPLTGPGYTF. The CDR3 coding sequence is TGTGCCAGCAGCCCACTTACAGGTCCAGGCTACACCTTC.